These 28 T cell receptor beta chains came from one sample sequenced in a study of blood T cells in healthy people across ages. Then a second PCR, running roughly 7 to 11 cycles, was carried out with a sample-barcoded 5' primer and a J-beta primer mix. One entry per CDR3 protein, called by TCRdb with MiXCR from the 5' RACE reads. The sample comprises fewer than 900,000 distinct CDR3 sequences, 35% to 40% of which are singletons, and 13% rests with the top ten. The sample taken for sequencing was blood. The source of these receptors is a man younger than 30 in good health.

This chain uses TRBV4-3 with TRBJ1-5; unclear D gene. CDR3 length: 14 amino acids. With 0 bases removed from V and 6 bases from J, the gap between germline ends came to 9 bases. Looked up from germline, CDR1 is LGHNA and CDR2 is YSLEER. The chain's CDR3 is CASSQESESQPQHF. CDR3 DNA: TGCGCCAGCAGCCAAGAATCGGAAAGTCAGCCCCAGCATTTT.

With respect to this clonotype: A read error is possible here, since a much larger clone lies one base away. The V and J genes are TRBV4-2 and TRBJ2-1; 8 bases match TRBD2. Near its end, the DNA agrees better with TRBJ2-7, so the J call may be wrong. The CDR3 is 17 residues long. Germline CDR1 and CDR2: LGHNA and YNFKEQ. CDR3 loop: CASSQDLGLGSYNEQYF. The CDR3 nucleotides are TGTGCCAGCAGCCAAGATCTGGGACTAGGCTCCTACAATGAGCAGTACTTC.

This clonotype was counted only a few times. V and J are TRBV21-1 and TRBJ2-3; the table names TRBD2, a call not compared with the DNA. TRBV21-1 is deemed a pseudogene. CDR3 length: 19 amino acids. This chain's CDR3 is CASSTYRSGTSGITDTQYF. In DNA form, the CDR3 reads TGTGCCAGCAGCACCTACCGGTCCGGGACTAGCGGAATAACAGATACGCAGTATTTT.

The gene calls are TRBV2 and TRBJ2-3; D is possibly TRBD2 (6 bases). The V end was cut by 5 bases, the J end by 4 bases, with 16 bases between. This CDR3 contains 15 residues. Germline CDR1 is SNHLY and CDR2 is FYNNEI. DNA for the CDR3: TGTGCCAGCAGTCCCCAGGGAGGTGCCGCAGATACGCAGTATTTT. Protein product: CASSPQGGAADTQYF.

This clonotype has just a few counts. The rearrangement links TRBV7-3 to TRBJ1-5, with D possibly matching TRBD1 (6 bases). Germline V lookup: CDR1 SGHTA, CDR2 FQGTGA. This CDR3 spans 15 amino acids. V lost 5 bases, J lost 6 bases, and 17 bases lay in between. The CDR3 reads CASSHAGRGPQPQHF. CDR3 DNA sequence: TGTGCCAGCAGCCACGCCGGTCGGGGGCCTCAGCCCCAGCATTTT.

V usage is TRBV4-2 and J usage is TRBJ2-7, with D perhaps TRBD1 (7 bases). The V gene lost 3 bases and the J gene lost 4 bases, with 16 bases spanning the gap. This CDR3 is 15 amino acids long. Germline loops: CDR1 LGHNA, CDR2 YNFKEQ. CDR3 loop: CASSQDRQGGYEQYF. As DNA, the CDR3 is TGTGCCAGCAGCCAGGACAGACAGGGAGGATACGAGCAGTACTTC.

The chain uses TRBV2 and TRBJ2-3, with 10 bases lining up with TRBD2. The CDR3 runs to 17 residues. Germline-derived CDR1 and CDR2 are SNHLY and FYNNEI. V was pared by 6 bases and J by 2 bases, with 11 bases of the junction left unmatched. The CDR3 DNA follows: TGTGCCAGCAGCGAGCCCTTAGCGGGGGGTCCCACAGATACGCAGTATTTT. Its protein is CASSEPLAGGPTDTQYF.

This clonotype was observed many times. This chain uses TRBV5-1 with TRBJ2-3, with D maybe TRBD1 (5 bases). CDR1 and CDR2 from the germline V gene are SGHRS and YFSETQ. CDR3 length equals 13 residues. Trimming removed 4 bases at V and 2 bases at J, with 8 bases between. CDR3 protein: CASSIQVTDTQYF. The CDR3 region has the DNA TGCGCCAGCAGCATACAGGTCACAGATACGCAGTATTTT. The variable domain in full, with the rest retrieved from reference TRBV5-1 and TRBJ2-3, is KAGVTQTPRYLIKTRGQQVTLSCSPISGHRSVSWYQQTPGQGLQFLFEYFSETQRNKGNFPGRFSGRQFSNSRSEMNVSTLELGDSALYLCASSIQVTDTQYFGPGTRLTVL.

Only one count was recorded for this clonotype. The rearrangement uses TRBV20-1 and TRBJ1-2; TRBD1 agrees at 8 bases. Germline CDR1 DFQATT, CDR2 SNEGSKA (reference sequence). This CDR3 has 17 residues. Trimming removed 5 bases from V and 3 bases from J; junction bases left unmatched: 17. The CDR3 reads CSALVTGGAKLYYGYTF. The DNA of the CDR3 is TGCAGTGCTTTGGTCACAGGGGGGGCGAAGTTGTACTATGGCTACACCTTC.

There are a few counts of this clonotype. The gene calls are TRBV4-3 and TRBJ1-5; D is perhaps TRBD1 (5 bases). Germline CDR1 is LGHNA and CDR2 is YSLEER. There are 15 residues in the CDR3. V lost 0 bases, J lost 6 bases, and 12 bases lay in between. CDR3: CASSQDGQGRQPQHF. In DNA form, the CDR3 reads TGCGCCAGCAGCCAAGATGGGCAGGGTCGTCAGCCCCAGCATTTT.

The chain joins TRBV10-3 to TRBJ1-2; D is possibly TRBD1 (5 bases). Germline CDR1 and CDR2: ENHRY and SYGVKD. The CDR3 consists of 15 residues. V was clipped by 8 bases and J by 4 bases, with 20 bases between them. In nucleotides, the CDR3 is TGTGCCATCCACCCCGGGGACGGACAACTCTATGGCTACACCTTC. This translates into CAIHPGDGQLYGYTF.

This clonotype was seen repeatedly, ten times or more. The chain employs TRBV5-1 and TRBJ1-2; D may be TRBD1 (5 bases). Looked up from germline, CDR1 is SGHRS and CDR2 is YFSETQ. Trimming stripped 5 bases from V and 3 bases from J, with 23 bases between. The CDR3 spans 17 residues. The CDR3 spells CASSLRTGTAEYYGYTF. As DNA, the CDR3 is TGCGCCAGCAGTCTACGTACCGGGACGGCAGAGTACTATGGCTACACCTTC.

The chain has TRBV6-2 or TRBV6-3 and TRBJ2-5; D may be TRBD2 (6 bases). V was pared by 7 bases and J by 1 base, with 16 bases between. In germline, CDR1 is MNHEY, CDR2 SVGEGT. The CDR3 runs 15 residues. The CDR3 DNA follows: TGTGCCAGCAACCCCGGGGAGGCAGTCCAAGAGACCCAGTACTTC. This encodes CASNPGEAVQETQYF.

This clonotype was observed a few times. J is TRBJ2-7 and V is TRBV5-6; D gene uncertain. This CDR3 comprises 11 residues. Looked up from germline, CDR1 is SGHDT and CDR2 is YYEEEE. Trimming removed 2 bases from V and 5 bases from J, with 5 bases in between. The DNA for the CDR3 is TGTGCCAGCAGCTTCGACCACGAGCAGTACTTC. It yields the protein CASSFDHEQYF.

This clonotype was recorded many times. This chain uses TRBV12-3 or TRBV12-4 with TRBJ1-5, with D unclear. The CDR3 spans 14 residues. The ends were cut back, 3 bases at V and 1 base at J, with 7 bases in the middle. DNA for the CDR3: TGTGCCAGCAGTTTGCGACCAAGCAATCAGCCCCAGCATTTT. This codes for CASSLRPSNQPQHF.

The chain is built from TRBV7-6 and TRBJ2-2, with D uncertain. The germline gives CDR1 SGHVS, CDR2 FNYEAQ. V was cut by 7 bases and J by 4 bases, with 10 bases left in between. The CDR3 consists of 13 residues. The DNA of the CDR3 is TGTGCCAGCACCCGAGGCCCCACCGGGGAGCTGTTTTTT. It codes for CASTRGPTGELFF.

This clonotype occurred a few times. The chain couples TRBV4-3 to TRBJ2-1; 12 bases map to TRBD2. The J call is in doubt because the DNA end fits TRBJ2-7 better. The germline CDR1 and CDR2 sequences are LGHNA and YSLEER. The CDR3 is 17 amino acids. The CDR3 DNA reads as TGCGCCAGCAGCCCCCAGCCTACTAGCGGGGGGTACAATGAGCAGTACTTC. Protein product: CASSPQPTSGGYNEQYF.

In the case of this clonotype: An end of the junction does not agree with germline; a read error may underlie this. This chain uses TRBV11-2 with TRBJ2-3; weak D call: TRBD2 (6 bases). The V gene's germline CDR1 is SGHAT and CDR2 FQNNGV. The length of the CDR3 is 12 residues. CDR3: CAGSPLGGTQYF. CDR3 DNA sequence: TGTGCCGGCAGCCCATTGGGGGGTACGCAGTATTTT.

Of note for this clonotype: One end of the junction varies from germline; a read error may be responsible. The V gene is TRBV19, the J gene TRBJ2-2, with D perhaps matching TRBD2 (5 bases). This CDR3 is 12 amino acids long. Per the germline V gene, CDR1 is LNHDA and CDR2 is SQIVND (reference sequence). This CDR3 reads CASSRVTGERFF. The CDR3 nucleotides are TGTGCCAGTAGTAGGGTCACCGGGGAGCGGTTTTTT.

In the case of this clonotype: It may be a read error: a sequence one base away is much more abundant. This chain links TRBV20-1 with TRBJ2-4; no clear D gene. CDR1 is DFQATT, CDR2 SNEGSKA, per germline (reference sequence). Trimming cost V 3 bases and J 5 bases, with 8 bases left between them. This CDR3 is built from 12 residues. The CDR3 sequence: CSASGAQNIQYF. The CDR3 nucleotides are TGCAGTGCTAGTGGCGCTCAAAACATTCAGTACTTC.

The genes are TRBV20-1 and TRBJ2-5, with TRBD2 as a possible D gene (6 bases). CDR1 and CDR2 (germline): DFQATT, SNEGSKA (reference sequence). The CDR3 loop spans 13 amino acids. V lost 6 bases and J 13 bases, leaving 24 bases between the germline ends. CDR3 sequence reads: CSATPGTYNERYF. In nucleotides, the CDR3 is TGCAGTGCCACCCCCGGGACTTACAATGAGCGGTACTTC.

The V and J genes are TRBV7-2 and TRBJ1-2; 10 nucleotides line up with TRBD1. This CDR3 region has 15 residues. The V gene's germline CDR1 is SGHTA and CDR2 FQGNSA. Trimming cost V 9 bases and J 3 bases; bases outside gene matches: 10. The CDR3 loop is CARGNWDRGYYGYTF. Written as DNA, the CDR3 is TGTGCCAGAGGGAACTGGGACAGGGGTTACTATGGCTACACCTTC.

The chain carries TRBV5-4 and TRBJ2-5; D is perhaps TRBD1 or TRBD2 (7 bases each). The CDR3 loop spans 15 amino acids. Germline-derived CDR1 and CDR2 are SGHNT and YYREEE (reference sequence). V was cut by 0 bases and J by 11 bases, with 20 bases left in between. CDR3 sequence reads: CASSLDVGGGLEQYF. The DNA of the CDR3 is TGTGCCAGCAGCTTGGATGTAGGGGGCGGACTAGAGCAGTACTTC.

This clonotype has more than one count but fewer than ten. The chain is built from TRBV6-6 and TRBJ1-1; 9 nucleotides align to TRBD1. The CDR3 contains 15 residues. The germline V gene encodes CDR1 MNHNY and CDR2 SVGAGI (reference sequence). The trim removed 4 bases at V and 1 base at J, leaving 4 bases unmatched. This CDR3 reads CASSSNRGQNTEAFF. The CDR3 region has the DNA TGTGCCAGCAGTTCCAACAGGGGGCAGAACACTGAAGCTTTCTTT.

This clonotype has at least ten counts. V gene TRBV29-1 combines with J gene TRBJ1-2; D may be TRBD1 (5 bases). There are 12 residues in the CDR3. Germline V gene data show CDR1 as SQVTM and CDR2 as ANQGSEA. Deletions cut 6 bases from V and 5 bases from J, with 13 bases between. CDR3 in amino acids: CSVAGGSYGYTF. The CDR3 bases are TGCAGCGTCGCTGGGGGGTCGTATGGCTACACCTTC. Looking up the rest from reference TRBV29-1 and TRBJ1-2 gives the full variable domain: SAVISQKPSRDICQRGTSLTIQCQVDSQVTMMFWYRQQPGQSLTLIATANQGSEATYESGFVIDKFPISRPNLTFSTLTVSNMSPEDSSIYLCSVAGGSYGYTFGSGTRLTVV.

This clonotype appeared many times. The chain uses TRBV25-1 and TRBJ2-1; 7 nucleotides line up with TRBD1. Germline V gives CDR1 MGHDK, CDR2 SYGVNS. The CDR3 extends over 17 amino acids. Germline trimming cut 5 bases from V and 3 bases from J; bases unmatched to any gene: 13. The CDR3 region has the DNA TGTGCCAGCAGTCACACCGGGACAGCAAGCCTCTACAATGAGCAGTTCTTC. Protein: CASSHTGTASLYNEQFF.

V usage is TRBV6-4 and J usage is TRBJ2-2; D is unresolved. CDR1 MRHNA and CDR2 SNTAGT come from the germline V gene. The V gene lost 5 bases and the J gene lost 5 bases, with 12 bases spanning the gap. The CDR3 extends over 14 amino acids. DNA of the CDR3: TGTGCCAGCAGTCCGGCTATGAGGACCGGGGAGCTGTTTTTT. It yields the protein CASSPAMRTGELFF.

A note on this clonotype: A much larger clone sits a single nucleotide away, making a read error possible. The gene calls are TRBV20-1 and TRBJ1-5; D is undetermined. Germline CDR1 reads DFQATT; CDR2 reads SNEGSKA (reference sequence). CDR3 length: 14 residues. The CDR3 loop reads CSARRGPPNRPQHF. CDR3 bases: TGCAGTGCTAGGCGAGGGCCCCCAAATCGGCCCCAGCATTTT.